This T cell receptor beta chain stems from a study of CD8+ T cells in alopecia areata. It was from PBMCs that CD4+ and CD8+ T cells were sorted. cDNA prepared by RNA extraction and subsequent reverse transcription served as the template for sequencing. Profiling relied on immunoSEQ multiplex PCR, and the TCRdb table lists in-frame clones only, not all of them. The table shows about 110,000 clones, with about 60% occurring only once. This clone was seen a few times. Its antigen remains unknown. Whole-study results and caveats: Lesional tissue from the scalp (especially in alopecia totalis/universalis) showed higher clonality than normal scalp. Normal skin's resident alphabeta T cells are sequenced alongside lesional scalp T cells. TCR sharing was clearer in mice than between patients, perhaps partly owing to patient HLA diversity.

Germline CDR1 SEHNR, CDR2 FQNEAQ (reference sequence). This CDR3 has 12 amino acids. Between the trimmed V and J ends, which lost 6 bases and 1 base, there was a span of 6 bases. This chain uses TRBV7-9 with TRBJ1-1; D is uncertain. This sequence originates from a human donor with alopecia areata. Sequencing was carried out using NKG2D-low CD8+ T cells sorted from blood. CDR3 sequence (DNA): TGTGCCAGCAGGGAGGGGAACACTGAAGCTTTCTTT. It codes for CASREGNTEAFF.